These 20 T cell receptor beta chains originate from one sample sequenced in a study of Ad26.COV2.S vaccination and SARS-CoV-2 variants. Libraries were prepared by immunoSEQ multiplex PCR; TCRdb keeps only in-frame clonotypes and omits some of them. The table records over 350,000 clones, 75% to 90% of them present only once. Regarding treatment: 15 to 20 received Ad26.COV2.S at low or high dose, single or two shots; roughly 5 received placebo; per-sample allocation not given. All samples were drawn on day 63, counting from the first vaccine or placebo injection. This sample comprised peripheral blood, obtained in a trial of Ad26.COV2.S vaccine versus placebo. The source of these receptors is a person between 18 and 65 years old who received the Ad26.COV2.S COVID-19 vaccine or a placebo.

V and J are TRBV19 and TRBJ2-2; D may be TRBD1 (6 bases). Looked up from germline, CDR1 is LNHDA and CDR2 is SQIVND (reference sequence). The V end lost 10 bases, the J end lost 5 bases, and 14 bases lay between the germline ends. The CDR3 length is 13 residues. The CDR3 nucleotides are TGTGCCACACAGGGACACCCTACCGGGGAGCTGTTTTTT. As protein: CATQGHPTGELFF.

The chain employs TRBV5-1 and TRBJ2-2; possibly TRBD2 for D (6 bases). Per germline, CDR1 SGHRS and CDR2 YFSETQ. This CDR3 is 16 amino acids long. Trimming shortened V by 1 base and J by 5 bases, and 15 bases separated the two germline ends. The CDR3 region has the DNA TGCGCCAGCAGCTTGACGGTTAGCGGAAATACCGGGGAGCTGTTTTTT. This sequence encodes CASSLTVSGNTGELFF. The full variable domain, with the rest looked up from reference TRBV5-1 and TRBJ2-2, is KAGVTQTPRYLIKTRGQQVTLSCSPISGHRSVSWYQQTPGQGLQFLFEYFSETQRNKGNFPGRFSGRQFSNSRSEMNVSTLELGDSALYLCASSLTVSGNTGELFFGEGSRLTVL.

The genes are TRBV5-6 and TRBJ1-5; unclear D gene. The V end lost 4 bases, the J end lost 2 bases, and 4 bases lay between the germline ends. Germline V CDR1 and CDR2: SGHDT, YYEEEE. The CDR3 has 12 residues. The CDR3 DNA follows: TGTGCCAGCAGCAGGCGCAATCAGCCCCAGCATTTT. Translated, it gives CASSRRNQPQHF.

For the CDR3, the DNA is TGTGCCAGCAGCCATGAGCGGGACAGGGGCGCTAGTGAAAAACTGTTTTTT. This codes for CASSHERDRGASEKLFF. This chain links TRBV3-1 (or the pseudogene TRBV3-2) with TRBJ1-4; 10 bases line up with TRBD1. There are 17 residues in the CDR3. CDR1 is LGHDT and CDR2 is YNNKEL in the germline V gene (reference sequence). J lost 7 bases, V lost 3 bases, and 11 bases had no gene match.

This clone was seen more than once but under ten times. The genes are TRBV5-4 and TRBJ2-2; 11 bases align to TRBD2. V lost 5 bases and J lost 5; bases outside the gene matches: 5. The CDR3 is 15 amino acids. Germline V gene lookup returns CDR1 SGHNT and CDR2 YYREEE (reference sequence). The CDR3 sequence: CASRRGLADTGELFF. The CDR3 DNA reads TGTGCCAGCAGGCGGGGACTAGCGGATACCGGGGAGCTGTTTTTT.

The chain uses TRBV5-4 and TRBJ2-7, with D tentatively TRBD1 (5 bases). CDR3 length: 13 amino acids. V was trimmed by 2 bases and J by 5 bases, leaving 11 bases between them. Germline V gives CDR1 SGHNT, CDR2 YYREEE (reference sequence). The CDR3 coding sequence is TGTGCCAGCAGCTTCGGCCAGGGAAACGAGCAGTACTTC. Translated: CASSFGQGNEQYF.

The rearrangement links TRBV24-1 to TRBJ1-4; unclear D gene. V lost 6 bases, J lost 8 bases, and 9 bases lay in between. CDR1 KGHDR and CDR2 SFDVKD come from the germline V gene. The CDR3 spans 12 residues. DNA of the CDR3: TGTGCCACCAGTTATAAGCAGGAAAAACTGTTTTTT. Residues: CATSYKQEKLFF.

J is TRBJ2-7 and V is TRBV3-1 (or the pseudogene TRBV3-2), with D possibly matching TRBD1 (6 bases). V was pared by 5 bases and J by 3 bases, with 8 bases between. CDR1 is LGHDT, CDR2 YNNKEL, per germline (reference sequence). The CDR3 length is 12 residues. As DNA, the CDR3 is TGTGCCAGCAGCGGACAGTTCTACGAGCAGTACTTC. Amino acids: CASSGQFYEQYF.

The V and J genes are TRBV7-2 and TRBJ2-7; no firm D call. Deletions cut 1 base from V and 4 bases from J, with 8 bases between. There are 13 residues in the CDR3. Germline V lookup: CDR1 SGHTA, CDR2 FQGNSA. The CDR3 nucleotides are TGTGCCAGCAGCTTAGGAGTCGCGTACGAGCAGTACTTC. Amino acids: CASSLGVAYEQYF.

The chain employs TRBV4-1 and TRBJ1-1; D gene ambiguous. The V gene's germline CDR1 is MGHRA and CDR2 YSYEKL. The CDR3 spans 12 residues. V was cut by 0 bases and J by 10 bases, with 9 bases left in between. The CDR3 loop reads CASSQDTVTAFF. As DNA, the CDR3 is TGCGCCAGCAGCCAAGACACGGTGACAGCTTTCTTT.

CDR3 residues: CACQAKNIQYF. CDR3 in DNA: TGTGCCTGCCAAGCCAAAAACATTCAGTACTTC. The rearrangement joins TRBV7-9 to TRBJ2-4; D call uncertain. Germline loops: CDR1 SEHNR, CDR2 FQNEAQ (reference sequence). V was clipped by 11 bases and J by 0 bases, with 5 bases between them. CDR3 length: 11 amino acids.

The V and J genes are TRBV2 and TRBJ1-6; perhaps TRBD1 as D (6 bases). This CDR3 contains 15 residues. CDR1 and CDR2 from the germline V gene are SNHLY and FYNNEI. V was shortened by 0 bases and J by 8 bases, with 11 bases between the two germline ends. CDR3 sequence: CASSEAARGDSPLHF. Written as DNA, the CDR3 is TGTGCCAGCAGTGAAGCGGCCAGGGGAGATTCACCCCTCCACTTT.

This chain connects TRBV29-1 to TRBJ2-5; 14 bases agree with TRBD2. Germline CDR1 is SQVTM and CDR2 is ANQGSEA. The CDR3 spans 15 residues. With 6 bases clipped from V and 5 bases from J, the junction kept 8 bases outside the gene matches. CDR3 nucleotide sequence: TGCAGCGTAGCGACTAGCGGGGGGGCCATGGAGACCCAGTACTTC. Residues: CSVATSGGAMETQYF.

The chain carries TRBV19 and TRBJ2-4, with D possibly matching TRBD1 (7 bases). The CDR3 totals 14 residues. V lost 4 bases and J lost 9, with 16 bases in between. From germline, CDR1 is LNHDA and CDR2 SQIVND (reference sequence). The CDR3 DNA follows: TGTGCCAGTAGTACCTCCGTGCAGGGGGGCATTCAGTACTTC. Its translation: CASSTSVQGGIQYF.

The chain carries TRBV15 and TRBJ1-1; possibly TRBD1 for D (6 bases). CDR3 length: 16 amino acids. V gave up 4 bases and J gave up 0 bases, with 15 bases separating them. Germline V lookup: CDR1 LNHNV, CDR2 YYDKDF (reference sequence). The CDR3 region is CATSTYRAPMNTEAFF. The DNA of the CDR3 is TGTGCCACCAGCACGTACAGGGCCCCAATGAACACTGAAGCTTTCTTT.

The CDR3 region is CASSQGARGPYEQYF. The CDR3, as DNA: TGTGCCAGCAGCCAAGGGGCGAGGGGTCCCTACGAGCAGTACTTC. The chain has TRBV3-1 (or the pseudogene TRBV3-2) and TRBJ2-7; D may correspond to TRBD1 or TRBD2 (5 bases each). The V gene's germline CDR1 is LGHDT and CDR2 YNNKEL (reference sequence). Trimming pared 1 base from V and 2 bases from J, leaving 12 bases between. This CDR3 has 15 residues.

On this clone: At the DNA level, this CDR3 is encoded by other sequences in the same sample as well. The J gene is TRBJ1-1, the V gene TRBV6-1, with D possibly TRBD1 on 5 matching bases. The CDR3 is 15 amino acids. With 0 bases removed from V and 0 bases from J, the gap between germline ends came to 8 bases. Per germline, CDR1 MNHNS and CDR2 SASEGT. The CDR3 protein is CASSEAQGLNTEAFF. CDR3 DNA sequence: TGTGCCAGCAGTGAAGCCCAGGGTCTGAACACTGAAGCTTTCTTT.

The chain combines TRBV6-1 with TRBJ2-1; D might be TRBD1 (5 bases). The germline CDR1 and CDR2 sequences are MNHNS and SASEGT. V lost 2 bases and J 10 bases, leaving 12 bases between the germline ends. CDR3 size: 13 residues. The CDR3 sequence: CASSESAYREQFF. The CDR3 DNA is TGTGCCAGCAGTGAATCGGCTTACAGGGAGCAGTTCTTC.

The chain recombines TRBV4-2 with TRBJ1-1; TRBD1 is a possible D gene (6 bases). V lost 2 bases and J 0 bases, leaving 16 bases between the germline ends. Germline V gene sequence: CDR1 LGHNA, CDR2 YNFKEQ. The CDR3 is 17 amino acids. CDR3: CASSQLEFDRMNTEAFF. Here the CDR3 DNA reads TGTGCCAGCAGCCAACTAGAATTCGACAGGATGAACACTGAAGCTTTCTTT.

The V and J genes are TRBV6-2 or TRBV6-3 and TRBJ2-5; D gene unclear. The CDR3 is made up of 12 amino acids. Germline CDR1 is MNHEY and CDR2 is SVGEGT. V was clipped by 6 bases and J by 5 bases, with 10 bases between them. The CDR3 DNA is TGTGCCAGCAGCCACACCCCCGAGACCCAGTACTTC. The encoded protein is CASSHTPETQYF.